This T cell receptor beta chain appears in the sequencing data of a study of Ad26.COV2.S vaccination and SARS-CoV-2 variants (dated by TCRdb to about 2021). Turning to the overall study: Vaccine-arm donors came from COV1001, a multicentre, randomized, double-blind, placebo-controlled phase I-IIa trial of Ad26.COV2.S in healthy adults. Dosing of Ad26.COV2.S was intramuscular, at either 5x10^10 or 1x10^11 viral particles, delivered as one shot or as two shots spaced 56 days apart. TCRbeta repertoire sequencing was used to assess the specificity and breadth of SARS-CoV-2-reactive T cell receptors after Ad26.COV2.S vaccination. A total of approximately 32 samples were included in the TCR-sequenced set, comprising about 20 Ad26.COV2.S vaccine recipients, 5 placebo recipients and 8 SARS-CoV-2 convalescent individuals. Participants in the trial were split at random into five groups of five each, receiving low-dose or high-dose Ad26.COV2.S once or twice, or else placebo on both occasions. Investigators did not know the trial group allocation while performing experiments and assessing outcomes. General study outcomes and caveats: Comparable non-spike TCR breadth was observed between vaccine and placebo recipients, consistent with only spike being contained in the vaccine. Comparing responses between vaccine doses or regimens was not something the study was powered to do. After vaccination, spike-specific CD8+ and CD4+ T cell responses were reported to show substantial breadth. According to the authors, total T cell responses may have been underestimated by the TCR breadth and depth analyses. Ad26.COV2.S recipients had higher spike-specific TCR breadth than placebo recipients (P = 0.0014).

The sample's treatment or condition label, decoded: about 20 received Ad26.COV2.S at low or high dose, single or two shots; roughly five received placebo; per-sample allocation not given. For vaccine and placebo recipients, the sequenced repertoires came from samples collected on day 63 after the first injection. In Cohort 1b, about 25 adults aged 18-55 years were enrolled at a single site in Boston, USA, between 29 July and 7 August 2020. Ad26.COV2.S was a replication-incompetent adenovirus type 26 vector that expressed a prefusion-stabilized SARS-CoV-2 spike protein derived from the original Wuhan strain. The germline V gene encodes CDR1 SGHRS and CDR2 YFSETQ. Inclusive of the bounding cysteine and phenylalanine, the CDR3 is 15 residues long. The sequence is cut down to CDR3 DNA, 45 bases in frame from base 1. V lost 4 bases and J lost 5 bases, and the count of bases not matched to a germline gene is 4.

In regard to this clone: The target of this receptor is not known. It has no much larger one-base neighbor in the sample; base qualities were not kept.

The immunoSEQ Assay was used to sequence TCRbeta CDR3 regions. After extraction, genomic DNA underwent amplification by bias-controlled multiplex PCR, followed by high-throughput sequencing. Regarding the original processing steps: To quantify the absolute abundance of every unique TCRbeta CDR3 region, sequences were collapsed and filtered. Usable DNA was measured by amplifying reference genes present in all nucleated cells, and TCRbeta template counts were normalized to that usable DNA to estimate T cell fraction. Repertoire TCRs were annotated as SARS-CoV-2-specific when V gene, CDR3 amino acid sequence and J gene were exactly matched to a known reactive TCR set. MIRA supplied the reference SARS-CoV-2 TCR set, which was filtered for enrichment in COVID-19-positive ImmuneCODE repertoires so that public or cross-reactive TCRs were removed. Based on the MIRA antigens, annotated TCRs were further analysed at the level of specific ORF or position within ORF. Breadth was defined as annotated unique rearrangements over total unique productive rearrangements; depth was the summed frequency of those rearrangements. Two-sided Wilcoxon rank-sum tests were applied when comparing TCR breadth between groups. The immuneACCESS repertoire file appears here via TCRdb, limited to in-frame rearrangements. These files lack a portion of the clones; in checked studies, under half of the deficit traces to unresolved V genes, and the cause of the others is not known. From that table come the V and J calls and clone size; the DNA was used to work out D and trimming. The sample data list about 350,000 clones, and about 85% of these were observed just once. The ten largest make up less than 4% of the sample.

The TCR comes from a person between 18 and 65 years old who received the Ad26.COV2.S COVID-19 vaccine or a placebo. This sample comprised peripheral blood, obtained in a trial of Ad26.COV2.S vaccine versus placebo. The sequence links TRBV5-1 to TRBJ2-2; TRBD1 lines up with 11 middle nucleotides. The CDR3 region has the sequence CASSHGTGGTGELFF. The DNA sequence reads TGCGCCAGCAGCCATGGGACAGGGGGAACCGGGGAGCTGTTTTTT.